The text below deals with one T cell receptor beta chain. The antigen is not known. The sample belongs to a study of CD8+ T cells in alopecia areata. Background on the study: Tofacitinib administration to treated patients was oral, at 5 to 10 mg twice daily.

The V and J ends lost 6 bases and 7 bases respectively, with 10 bases between them. Germline lookup yields CDR1 SQVTM and CDR2 ANQGSEA. CDR3 length: 11 residues. Study-wide results and limits: Affected lesional scalp, above all in alopecia totalis/universalis, was more clonal than normal scalp.

Isolated RNA was reverse transcribed into cDNA used as the sequencing template. Method: immunoSEQ multiplex PCR; TCRdb's copy keeps in-frame clones and lacks some. Among roughly 40,000 clones listed, 65% were seen once. Noted treatment: oral pan-JAK inhibitor, 5-10 mg twice daily. Researchers gathered lesional scalp punch biopsies and peripheral blood from patients with alopecia areata. Material: CD8+ T cells sorted from blood, obtained at week 4, from a patient treated with tofacitinib. The chain couples TRBV29-1 to TRBJ2-1, with D unclear. The sequence was obtained from a human donor with alopecia areata. CDR3 in DNA: TGCAGCGTGGCCGCAGCGAATGAGCAGTTCTTC. Residues: CSVAAANEQFF.